This T cell receptor (beta chain) derives from a study of T cells in Graves' hyperthyroidism and ophthalmopathy. Study results and limitations: Most thyroid-expanded clonotypes above 0.001 were also found in blood.

Looked up from germline, CDR1 is LGHDT and CDR2 is YNNKEL (reference sequence). Trimming removed 4 bases from V and 2 bases from J, with 12 bases in between. The CDR3 consists of 14 residues. Researchers barred patients who had uncontrolled infection, other autoimmune disease, pregnancy or lactation. The sample holds many counts of this clonotype. What it binds is not known. RNA transcripts provided the source from which TCR beta CDR3 regions were amplified. With the HTBI primer set, the TCR CDR3 went through a first round of RT-PCR. Using its own MiXCR run on the multiplex PCR reads, TCRdb lists one record per CDR3 protein. The sample includes roughly 570,000 distinct CDR3 sequences, approximately 14% of them seen just once.

Sequencing input: blood. The chain joins TRBV3-1 to TRBJ2-7; D might be TRBD1 (6 bases). The TCR sequence derives from a woman in her 30s with Graves' hyperthyroidism. The CDR3 bases are TGTGCCAGCAGCCTCCTACGACAGGCCTACGAGCAGTACTTC. Translation gives CASSLLRQAYEQYF.